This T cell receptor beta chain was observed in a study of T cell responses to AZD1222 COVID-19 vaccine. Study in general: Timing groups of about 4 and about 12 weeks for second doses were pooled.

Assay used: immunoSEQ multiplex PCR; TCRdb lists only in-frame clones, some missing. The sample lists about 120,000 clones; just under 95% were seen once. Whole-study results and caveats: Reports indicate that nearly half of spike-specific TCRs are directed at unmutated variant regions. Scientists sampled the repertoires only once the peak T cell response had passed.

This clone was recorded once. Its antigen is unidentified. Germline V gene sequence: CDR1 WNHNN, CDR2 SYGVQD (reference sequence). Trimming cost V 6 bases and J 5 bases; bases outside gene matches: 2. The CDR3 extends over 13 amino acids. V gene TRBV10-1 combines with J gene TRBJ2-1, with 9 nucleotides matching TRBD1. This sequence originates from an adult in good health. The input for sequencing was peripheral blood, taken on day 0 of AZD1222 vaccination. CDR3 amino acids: CASSRDRDNEQFF. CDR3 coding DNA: TGCGCCAGCAGCCGGGACAGGGACAATGAGCAGTTCTTC.